This entry features one T cell receptor (beta chain) sequence. This clonotype was counted only a few times. The antigen it binds to is not known. Qualities for individual bases were not recorded, and no much larger clone is one base off. Libraries were built with 5' RACE. The sample was run on an Illumina HiSeq 2000. Template switching added a universal primer binding site, and the final cDNA carried a unique molecular identifier that allowed TCR cDNA molecules to be counted accurately. Specific primers in the conserved constant-segment region were used to synthesize first-strand cDNA for the TCR alpha and beta chains. Each cDNA library was double barcoded, with a SMART-Mk sample barcode plus Illumina barcodes, to control for contamination. TruSeq adapter sequences along with Illumina sample barcodes were introduced in two successive PCR steps. Sequencing of the TCR alpha and beta cDNA libraries was done on the Illumina HiSeq platform using custom primers. From the authors' description of their analysis: Raw reads were processed with MiGEC to extract unique molecular identifiers, and MiXCR was used to determine CDR3 positions. Recombination models were inferred per individual with the repgenHMM and IGoR tools using an EM algorithm. Shared clonotype analysis was performed with the tcR package in R, normalizing sharing by the product of cloneset sizes. To study raw recombination without the effects of thymic and clonal selection, out-of-frame nonproductive sequences were analyzed. The public reads were reprocessed in TCRdb via fastp at Q25 and MiXCR, keeping in-frame beta chains. Every entry covers one CDR3 protein and lists the most common genes and DNA from its rows. In this record, the V and J calls reflect TCRdb's handling and not the investigators' own analysis. This sample gives approximately 890,000 distinct CDR3 sequences in total; roughly 12% of them show up just once. Together, the top ten hold roughly 1.5% of the sample.

This sample stems from a study of identical twins (dated by TCRdb to the mid-2010s). Notes on the research overall: The study deep-sequenced TCR alpha and beta repertoires from monozygotic twins, unrelated adults of various ages and cord blood to test whether fetal clonotypes persist. To rule out contamination, the twin experiments were replicated at different times with different library preparation protocols.

General study outcomes and caveats: Abundant cord blood beta clonotypes carried fewer insertions; young adult naive repertoires showed a weaker similar trend, while memory repertoires showed none. Out-of-frame TCR alpha sequences shared between twins showed an excess of low generation-probability sequences compared with coincidental sharing between unrelated individuals. Out-of-frame TCR alpha sharing in monozygotic twins was systematically underestimated by recombination models, whereas sharing between unrelated individuals was in agreement with the recombination models. A weaker excess of twin sharing was found in beta out-of-frame sequences because the signal-to-noise ratio was lowered by fewer shared sequences. Invariant T cells such as MAIT and iNKT could partly confound zero-insertion analyses, although diverse VJ usage argued against such confounding for most clonotypes. Because the same donors could not be followed over many years, the conclusions relied on cross-sectional statistical analysis.

All donors were healthy Caucasians. Three pairs of female monozygotic twins, all aged roughly 18 to 29 years, were included in the twin cohort. The RNA used for TCR libraries was isolated from peripheral blood mononuclear cells. The CDR3 goes from the cysteine to the phenylalanine over 14 residues. The retained sequence is limited to the CDR3, 42 bases, with the frame set at the first base. CDR1 and CDR2, per the germline V gene, are SNHLY and FYNNEI. The trim is 6 bases for V and 1 base for J, with a gap of 9 bases between the germline ends. These data were also reused for a study on yellow fever vaccine responses in identical twins. Reported in the second study: According to the authors, in identical twins the way T cells responded to vaccination appeared partly convergent and partly personalized. In the study, vaccine-responding T cell clones were precisely tracked in identical twins.

The source of this sequence is a woman aged 18-35 years in good health. Sequenced: PBMCs. Recombination joined TRBV2 with TRBJ2-2; no D gene call is confident. The base sequence is TGTGCCAGCAGCCGCGACATGAACACCGGGGAGCTGTTTTTT. It specifies CASSRDMNTGELFF.